The entry below describes one T cell receptor (beta chain). As yet, its antigen is unknown. Sequencing used immunoSEQ multiplex PCR; TCRdb keeps in-frame clones, though not all of them. The table shows roughly 44,000 clones, with over 80% occurring only once. These data come from a study of OX40 agonist ivuxolimab in advanced cancers. Across the whole study: The group had a mean age of around 60 years, ranged from 23 to 79, and was around 82% male. Study-level findings and limits: Clonal expansion from baseline to week 6 occurred in both CD4+ and CD8+ T cells.

Between the trimmed V and J ends, which lost 5 bases and 6 bases, there was a span of 14 bases. CDR1 is KGHSH and CDR2 is LQKENI in the germline V gene. The CDR3 has 14 amino acids. The receptor was isolated from an adult with an advanced solid tumor such as melanoma, head and neck, liver or kidney cancer. V is TRBV18 and J is TRBJ1-5; D gene ambiguous. The sample in question was CD4+ or CD8+ T cells sorted from blood, obtained in a trial of the OX40 agonist ivuxolimab. The CDR3 DNA follows: TGTGCCAGCTCAAATAGTGGACTCGGTCAGCCCCAGCATTTT. Translating it yields CASSNSGLGQPQHF. The full variable domain, rest sourced from reference TRBV18 and TRBJ1-5, is NAGVMQNPRHLVRRRGQEARLRCSPMKGHSHVYWYRQLPEEGLKFMVYLQKENIIDESGMPKERFSAEFPKEGPSILRIQQVVRGDSAAYFCASSNSGLGQPQHFGDGTRLSIL.